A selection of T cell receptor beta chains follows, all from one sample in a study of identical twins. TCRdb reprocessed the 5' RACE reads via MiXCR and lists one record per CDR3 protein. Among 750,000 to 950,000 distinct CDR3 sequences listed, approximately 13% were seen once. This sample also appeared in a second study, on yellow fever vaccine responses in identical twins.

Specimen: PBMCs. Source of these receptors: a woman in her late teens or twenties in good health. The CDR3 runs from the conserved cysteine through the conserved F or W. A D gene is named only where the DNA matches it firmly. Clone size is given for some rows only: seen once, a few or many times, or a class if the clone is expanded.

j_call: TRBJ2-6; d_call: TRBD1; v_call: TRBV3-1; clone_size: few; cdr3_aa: CASRPSGTGVFGANVLTF
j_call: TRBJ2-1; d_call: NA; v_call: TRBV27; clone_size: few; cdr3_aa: CASSWAFRSSYNEQFF
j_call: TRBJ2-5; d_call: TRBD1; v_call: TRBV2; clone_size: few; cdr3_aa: CASNLNRDREETQYF
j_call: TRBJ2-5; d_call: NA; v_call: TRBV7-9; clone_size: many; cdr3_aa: CASTSPSRETQYF
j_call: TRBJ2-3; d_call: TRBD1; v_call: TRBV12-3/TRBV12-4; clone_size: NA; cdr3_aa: CASRSGTGFGTDTQYF
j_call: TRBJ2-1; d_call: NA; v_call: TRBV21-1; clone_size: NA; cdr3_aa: CASSKLSVLLGEQFF
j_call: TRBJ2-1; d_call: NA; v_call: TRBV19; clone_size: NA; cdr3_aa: CASSPLPNNEQFF
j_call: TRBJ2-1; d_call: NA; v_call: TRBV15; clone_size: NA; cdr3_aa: CATSRESSGIGEQFF
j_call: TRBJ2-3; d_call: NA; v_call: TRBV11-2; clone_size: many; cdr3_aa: CASSLDFGSGDTQYF
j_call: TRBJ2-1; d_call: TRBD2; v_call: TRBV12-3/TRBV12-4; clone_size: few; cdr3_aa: CASKGLEYNEQFF
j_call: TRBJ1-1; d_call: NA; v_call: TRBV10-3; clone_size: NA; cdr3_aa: CAISESLQVGAFF